Below, 9 T cell receptor beta chains from the same sample are listed, as sequenced in a study of liver allograft versus peripheral blood T cells. Study in general: Intrahepatic T cell receptor repertoires from transplanted livers were compared against repertoires in recipients' peripheral blood.

TCRdb re-derived calls from the reads in MiXCR, one entry per CDR3 protein. The sample lists about 3,700 distinct CDR3 sequences; approximately 16% were seen once. These receptor sequences come from a human patient who had a liver transplant. Some of these T cells may belong to the graft donor.

The chain has TRBV4-2 and TRBJ2-1, with 10 bases lining up with TRBD2. In germline, CDR1 is LGHNA, CDR2 YNFKEQ. V was clipped by 4 bases and J by 2 bases; unmatched bases: 8. The CDR3 has 17 amino acids. For the CDR3, the DNA is TGTGCCAGCAGCCTCGCCGGGACTAGCGTACCCTACAATGAGCAGTTCTTC. Translating it yields CASSLAGTSVPYNEQFF.

This clonotype occurred many times. The CDR3 DNA follows: TGTGCCAGTAGTATTCCAGGATTCAATCAGCCCCAGCATTTT. Protein sequence: CASSIPGFNQPQHF. The chain is built from TRBV19 and TRBJ1-5; D gene uncertain. V shed 3 bases and J shed 3 bases, with 9 bases lying between them. The germline gives CDR1 LNHDA, CDR2 SQIVND (reference sequence). The length of the CDR3 is 14 residues.

The rearrangement uses TRBV28 and TRBJ2-7, with 10 bases aligning to TRBD2. The CDR3 extends over 20 amino acids. The germline V gene encodes CDR1 MDHEN and CDR2 SYDVKM. The V segment lost 4 bases and the J segment 4 bases; nucleotides outside the gene matches: 22. DNA for the CDR3: TGTGCCAGCAGTTCACCCCGCTCTCAAAGACTAGCGGGCGCTTCATACGAGCAGTACTTC. This codes for CASSSPRSQRLAGASYEQYF.

The CDR3 nucleotides are TGCAGCGTTTTGAACTCCCGGGACGGCTTTACCTACGAGCAGTACTTC. Protein sequence: CSVLNSRDGFTYEQYF. The V gene is TRBV29-1, the J gene TRBJ2-7; tentatively, D is TRBD1 or TRBD2 (5 bases each). Per the germline V gene, CDR1 is SQVTM and CDR2 is ANQGSEA. The CDR3 is 16 amino acids. V was clipped by 5 bases and J by 2 bases, with 22 bases between them.

In its sample, this clonotype is medium-sized. The chain employs TRBV24-1 and TRBJ2-7, with D possibly TRBD1 on 5 matching bases. CDR1 and CDR2 (germline): KGHDR, SFDVKD. Trimming pared 3 bases from V and 4 bases from J, leaving 9 bases between. The CDR3 loop spans 13 amino acids. In DNA form, the CDR3 reads TGTGCCACCAGTGATAACCCAGGGTACGAGCAGTACTTC. It is translated as CATSDNPGYEQYF.

Judged by abundance, this clonotype is medium-sized (0.01 to 0.1%). The genes are TRBV6-5 and TRBJ2-7; TRBD1 matches at 7 bases. The CDR3 has 16 residues. Trimming removed 0 bases from V and 1 base from J; junction bases left unmatched: 6. Per the germline V gene, CDR1 is MNHEY and CDR2 is SVGAGI. The CDR3 nucleotides are TGTGCCAGCAGTTACTCGATCGGACAGGTGTCCTACGAGCAGTACTTC. Protein product: CASSYSIGQVSYEQYF.

By frequency in the sample, this clonotype is medium-sized. The chain is built from TRBV6-1 and TRBJ2-3; 10 bases agree with TRBD1. CDR1 is MNHNS and CDR2 is SASEGT in the germline V gene. This CDR3 region has 15 residues. The ends lost 3 bases at V and 1 base at J; junction bases unmatched: 1. As DNA, the CDR3 is TGTGCCAGCAGTGACGGGACAGGGGGCACAGATACGCAGTATTTT. Amino acid sequence: CASSDGTGGTDTQYF.

This clonotype was counted many times. The chain joins TRBV11-2 to TRBJ2-1; D ambiguous. Per germline, CDR1 SGHAT and CDR2 FQNNGV. The ends were cut back, 0 bases at V and 9 bases at J, with 9 bases in the middle. There are 13 residues in the CDR3. The CDR3 sequence: CASSLEPRSEQFF. The CDR3 DNA is TGTGCCAGCAGCTTAGAGCCTAGAAGTGAGCAGTTCTTC.

This clonotype is judged medium-sized. CDR3 DNA sequence: TGTGCTAGTGGTTTGGTCCTAGCGGGAGTAAGCAATGAGCAGTTCTTC. Translation: CASGLVLAGVSNEQFF. The rearrangement joins TRBV12-5 to TRBJ2-1; TRBD2 aligns across 10 bases. The CDR3 runs 16 residues. V trimming: 0 bases; J trimming: 6 bases; junction bases outside the gene matches: 5. CDR1 and CDR2 (germline): LGHNT, FRNRAP. Using reference TRBV12-5 and TRBJ2-1 for the parts outside the CDR3, the full variable domain is DARVTQTPRHKVTEMGQEVTMRCQPILGHNTVFWYRQTMMQGLELLAYFRNRAPLDDSGMPKDRFSAEMPDATLATLKIQPSEPRDSAVYFCASGLVLAGVSNEQFFGPGTRLTVL.